What follows are 5 T cell receptor beta chains derived from one specimen sequenced in a study of T cells in Graves' hyperthyroidism and ophthalmopathy. TCR beta CDR3 regions were amplified from RNA. TCR CDR3 regions were first amplified by RT-PCR with HTBI primers. TCRdb re-called the multiplex PCR reads with MiXCR, one entry per CDR3 protein. This sample has about 350,000 distinct CDR3 sequences, with 13% to 15% found just once. Sequencing used blood. These receptors came from an older woman with Graves' ophthalmopathy.

The table lists this clonotype with many counts. The chain links TRBV7-2 to TRBJ2-5, with 7 bases matching TRBD2. Losses at the gene ends were 7 bases for V and 7 bases for J; bases not matched to a gene: 6. The germline CDR1 and CDR2 sequences are SGHTA and FQGNSA. This CDR3 is 12 amino acids long. CDR3 amino acids: CASTLQRGTQYF. In DNA form, the CDR3 reads TGTGCCAGCACCCTACAGCGGGGGACCCAGTACTTC.

This rearrangement joins TRBV18 to TRBJ1-4, with D unresolved. This CDR3 has 14 residues. V lost 2 bases and J 7 bases, leaving 11 bases between the germline ends. The V gene's germline CDR1 is KGHSH and CDR2 LQKENI. The CDR3 region is CASSPEFRGEKLFF. In nucleotides, the CDR3 is TGTGCCAGCTCACCAGAGTTCCGGGGTGAAAAACTGTTTTTT. The whole variable domain, remainder taken from reference TRBV18 and TRBJ1-4, is NAGVMQNPRHLVRRRGQEARLRCSPMKGHSHVYWYRQLPEEGLKFMVYLQKENIIDESGMPKERFSAEFPKEGPSILRIQQVVRGDSAAYFCASSPEFRGEKLFFGSGTQLSVL.

This clonotype was picked up many times. This chain connects TRBV12-3 or TRBV12-4 to TRBJ2-3, with D perhaps being TRBD1 or TRBD2 (5 bases each). The V end lost 6 bases, the J end lost 9 bases, and 16 bases lay between the germline ends. The CDR3 has 13 amino acids. CDR3 sequence: CASSPDSERTQYF. In nucleotides, the CDR3 is TGTGCCAGCAGCCCCGACAGCGAGCGGACGCAGTATTTT.

This clonotype was counted between two and nine times. The chain links TRBV28 to TRBJ1-2; no definite D call. Per germline, CDR1 MDHEN and CDR2 SYDVKM. CDR3 length: 12 residues. The ends were cut back, 6 bases at V and 4 bases at J, with 9 bases in the middle. CDR3 loop: CASREEAYGYTF. The CDR3 region has the DNA TGTGCCAGCAGAGAGGAGGCCTATGGCTACACCTTC.

This clonotype has more than one count but fewer than ten. This chain uses TRBV6-2 or TRBV6-3 with TRBJ2-1, with 9 bases matching TRBD1. Germline V gene sequence: CDR1 MNHEY, CDR2 SVGEGT. The CDR3 spans 15 residues. The V and J ends lost 6 bases and 9 bases, in that order; junction bases with no gene match: 12. In DNA form, the CDR3 reads TGTGCCAGCAGCTACGACAGGGGGGCGCGCGGTGAGCAGTTCTTC. Its protein is CASSYDRGARGEQFF.